Listed here is a single T cell receptor beta chain. Sequencing used immunoSEQ multiplex PCR; TCRdb keeps in-frame clones, though not all of them. The sample includes tens of thousands of clones, approximately 90% of them seen just once. The entry originates in a study of control samples from healthy donors and cancer patients. Input material: PBMCs. This TCR was sampled from a woman aged 60-75 years with head and neck cancer.

CDR3 residues: CASNRPGDTEAFF. For the CDR3, the DNA is TGTGCCAGCAACCGACCGGGGGACACTGAAGCTTTCTTT. This chain connects TRBV27 to TRBJ1-1, with D maybe TRBD1 (5 bases). The CDR3 is 13 residues long. Between the trimmed V and J ends, which lost 7 bases and 3 bases, there was a span of 12 bases. Germline V gene sequence: CDR1 MNHEY, CDR2 SMNVEV (reference sequence).